In its sample, the clone carrying this T cell receptor (beta chain) was seen a few times. The data belong to a study of blood T cells in healthy people across ages. V was pared by 4 bases and J by 6 bases, with 7 bases of the junction left unmatched. The CDR3 is made up of 13 amino acids. Per the germline V gene, CDR1 is DFQATT and CDR2 is SNEGSKA (reference sequence). Combining a sample-barcoded 5' primer with a J-beta primer mix, a second PCR ran for roughly 7 to 11 cycles. TCRdb ran MiXCR on the 5' RACE reads and lists one entry per CDR3 protein. The data hold 700,000 to 850,000 distinct CDR3 sequences, with 35% to 40% observed a single time.

This receptor was obtained from a man aged 18-30 years in good health. The sample comprised blood. The rearrangement uses TRBV20-1 and TRBJ1-2; 8 nucleotides line up with TRBD1. CDR3 sequence reads: CSATSVQGDGYTF. Here the CDR3 DNA reads TGCAGTGCTACAAGTGTACAGGGGGATGGCTACACCTTC.